Listed here is a single T cell receptor beta chain. These data come from a study of control samples from healthy donors and cancer patients. The data were produced by immunoSEQ multiplex PCR, yet TCRdb's version contains in-frame clones alone and is incomplete. In the table there are 160,000 or so clones, 80% to 95% of which are singletons. V shed 3 bases, J shed 4 bases, and the junction held 8 bases outside the gene matches. The CDR3 consists of 15 residues. The germline CDR1 and CDR2 sequences are LNHDA and SQIVND (reference sequence). This receptor was identified in a woman in her thirties in good health. The V and J genes are TRBV19 and TRBJ2-7, with 8 bases fitting TRBD2. Source material: blood. The CDR3 DNA reads as TGTGCCAGTAGTATGGGGCCGGGAGGGCCGTACGAGCAGTACTTC. Its translation is CASSMGPGGPYEQYF.